These 28 T cell receptor beta chains were sequenced from one sample in a study of beta chain features in type 1 diabetes. What was sequenced were expressed TCRB transcripts, since all of the isolated RNA had been reverse transcribed. Profiling relied on immunoSEQ multiplex PCR, and the TCRdb table lists in-frame clones only, not all of them. The sample carries 400,000 to 600,000 clones, around 28% recorded once. Specimen: naive CD4+ T cells from blood. The source of these receptors is a man between 18 and 29 years old in good health.

The V and J genes are TRBV4-3 and TRBJ2-7, with a possible D match to TRBD1 (6 bases). The germline V and J ends were trimmed by 1 base and 1 base, with 17 bases remaining between them. Germline V gene data show CDR1 as LGHNA and CDR2 as YSLEER. The CDR3 covers 17 residues. CDR3 bases: TGCGCCAGCAGCCAAGCTCCACAGGGTTTTGAGTCCTACGAGCAGTACTTC. It codes for CASSQAPQGFESYEQYF.

This clone has a handful of counts. V is TRBV28 and J is TRBJ2-6; no clear D gene. The CDR3 consists of 16 residues. Germline V CDR1 and CDR2: MDHEN, SYDVKM. With 5 bases removed from V and 0 bases from J, the gap between germline ends came to 11 bases. CDR3 region: CASSVLPSSGANVLTF. The CDR3 nucleotides are TGTGCCAGCAGTGTATTGCCGAGCTCTGGGGCCAACGTCCTGACTTTC.

In its sample, this clone was seen a few times. The chain uses TRBV15 and TRBJ2-3, with D perhaps being TRBD1 or TRBD2 (7 bases each). CDR1 and CDR2 from the germline V gene are LNHNV and YYDKDF (reference sequence). Trimming pared 8 bases from V and 2 bases from J, leaving 17 bases between. The CDR3 covers 15 residues. DNA of the CDR3: TGTGCCACCGGGGGGACAGCGGGGCACACAGATACGCAGTATTTT. This gives the protein CATGGTAGHTDTQYF. Combining the CDR3 with reference TRBV15 and TRBJ2-3 gives the whole variable domain DAMVIQNPRYQVTQFGKPVTLSCSQTLNHNVMYWYQQKSSQAPKLLFHYYDKDFNNEADTPDNFQSRRPNTSFCFLDIRSPGLGDTAMYLCATGGTAGHTDTQYFGPGTRLTVL.

J is TRBJ2-5 and V is TRBV19; weak D call: TRBD1 (5 bases). The CDR3 consists of 13 residues. V dropped 6 bases and J dropped 5 bases, with 13 bases sitting between them. In germline, CDR1 is LNHDA, CDR2 SQIVND (reference sequence). The CDR3 region is CASRFQGTETQYF. CDR3 nucleotide sequence: TGTGCCAGTAGATTTCAGGGAACGGAGACCCAGTACTTC.

This clone turned up a few times. This chain connects TRBV7-2 to TRBJ2-5; TRBD2 matches at 16 bases. The CDR3 is made up of 16 amino acids. Germline values: CDR1 SGHTA, CDR2 FQGNSA. V lost 5 bases and J lost 5; bases outside the gene matches: 5. CDR3 sequence (DNA): TGTGCCAGCAGCCAGGGACTAGCGGGAGGGGTTGAGACCCAGTACTTC. Encoded protein: CASSQGLAGGVETQYF.

This clone was observed a few times. The CDR3 sequence is CAWSGGPDTQYF. The CDR3 DNA is TGTGCCTGGAGCGGGGGCCCAGATACGCAGTATTTT. The chain joins TRBV30 to TRBJ2-3, with D perhaps TRBD1 or TRBD2 (6 bases each). CDR1 is GTSNPN and CDR2 is SVGIG in the germline V gene (reference sequence). Trimming stripped 3 bases from V and 4 bases from J, with 8 bases between. CDR3 size: 12 residues.

This clone was counted only a few times. The chain couples TRBV30 to TRBJ2-1; TRBD1 might be the D (5 bases). Germline CDR1 reads GTSNPN; CDR2 reads SVGIG (reference sequence). Deletions cut 2 bases from V and 8 bases from J, with 10 bases between. This CDR3 is built from 12 residues. The CDR3 DNA follows: TGTGCCTGGAGTCCAAGGGGTGATGAGCAGTTCTTC. Amino acids: CAWSPRGDEQFF.

The V and J genes are TRBV7-9 and TRBJ2-1; TRBD2 matches 11 bases. The CDR3 loop spans 14 amino acids. The germline gives CDR1 SEHNR, CDR2 FQNEAQ (reference sequence). Trimming removed 5 bases from V and 6 bases from J; junction bases left unmatched: 3. CDR3 nucleotide sequence: TGTGCCAGCAGCCCGGGACTAGCGGCCAATGAGCAGTTCTTC. Encoded protein: CASSPGLAANEQFF.

V is TRBV5-4 and J is TRBJ2-2; 9 bases fit TRBD1. The trim removed 1 base at V and 3 bases at J, leaving 4 bases unmatched. The CDR3 spans 16 residues. Germline V gene data show CDR1 as SGHNT and CDR2 as YYREEE (reference sequence). CDR3 loop: CASSLFRTGDTGELFF. The CDR3 DNA sequence: TGTGCCAGCAGCTTGTTTAGGACAGGGGACACCGGGGAGCTGTTTTTT.

The chain is built from TRBV7-3 and TRBJ2-2; 7 bases align to TRBD1. Germline V gene sequence: CDR1 SGHTA, CDR2 FQGTGA. This CDR3 contains 15 residues. The V segment lost 5 bases and the J segment 3 bases; nucleotides outside the gene matches: 6. In nucleotides, the CDR3 is TGTGCCAGCAGCAAAAATGGACAGGACACCGGGGAGCTGTTTTTT. This gives the protein CASSKNGQDTGELFF.

The V and J genes are TRBV7-3 and TRBJ1-3, with a weak D call TRBD1 (6 bases). CDR3 length: 15 amino acids. Germline V gives CDR1 SGHTA, CDR2 FQGTGA. V was pared by 7 bases and J by 0 bases, with 13 bases between. CDR3 sequence (DNA): TGTGCCAGCACCGGACAGCCGAACTCTGGAAACACCATATATTTT. This gives the protein CASTGQPNSGNTIYF.

The chain combines TRBV6-1 with TRBJ2-1; D perhaps matches TRBD2 (6 bases). V lost 6 bases to trimming and J lost 0 bases, with 12 bases between them. CDR1 MNHNS and CDR2 SASEGT come from the germline V gene. The CDR3 totals 15 residues. The CDR3: CASRKTSDSYNEQFF. Written as DNA, the CDR3 is TGTGCCAGCAGAAAGACTAGTGACTCCTACAATGAGCAGTTCTTC.

This clone has more than one count but fewer than ten. Other DNA sequences in this specimen translate into the identical CDR3. The genes are TRBV9 and TRBJ1-1; D may be TRBD1 (5 bases). This CDR3 is built from 14 residues. Germline V gene lookup returns CDR1 SGDLS and CDR2 YYNGEE. V lost 2 bases and J 0 bases, leaving 8 bases between the germline ends. CDR3 amino acids: CASSVGQMNTEAFF. The CDR3 DNA is TGTGCCAGCAGCGTCGGACAAATGAACACTGAAGCTTTCTTT.

V and J are TRBV30 and TRBJ1-4; a possible D gene is TRBD1 (6 bases). The CDR3 consists of 14 residues. V was shortened by 2 bases and J by 6 bases, with 13 bases between the two germline ends. CDR1 is GTSNPN, CDR2 SVGIG, per germline (reference sequence). This chain's CDR3 is CAWSRDTIDEKLFF. The CDR3 DNA sequence: TGTGCCTGGAGTAGGGACACCATCGATGAAAAACTGTTTTTT.

This clone appeared a few times. The same CDR3 also results from other DNA sequences found in this sample. The chain carries TRBV9 and TRBJ1-1; D ambiguous. Germline values: CDR1 SGDLS, CDR2 YYNGEE. The V gene lost 1 base and the J gene lost 0 bases, with 7 bases spanning the gap. CDR3 length equals 14 residues. In DNA, the CDR3 is TGTGCCAGCAGCGTATCCCCTATGAACACTGAAGCTTTCTTT. Residues: CASSVSPMNTEAFF.

V gene TRBV2 combines with J gene TRBJ2-4, with unresolved D. Trimming left V 4 bases short and J 4 bases short, with 11 bases between. The CDR3 is 14 residues long. Germline V CDR1 and CDR2: SNHLY, FYNNEI. The CDR3 here is CASSVAPVKNIQYF. DNA for the CDR3: TGTGCCAGCAGTGTAGCCCCAGTTAAAAACATTCAGTACTTC.

As regards this clone: Other DNA variants within this sample encode the same CDR3. J is TRBJ1-3 and V is TRBV30; D is unresolved. The CDR3 is 13 residues long. Germline V gene lookup returns CDR1 GTSNPN and CDR2 SVGIG (reference sequence). V was trimmed by 2 bases and J by 0 bases, leaving 5 bases between them. CDR3 amino acids: CAWSLNSGNTIYF. The CDR3 DNA reads as TGTGCCTGGAGTTTGAACTCTGGAAACACCATATATTTT.

There are a few counts of this clone. The chain carries TRBV11-2 and TRBJ2-7, with 10 positions matching TRBD1. CDR1 SGHAT and CDR2 FQNNGV come from the germline V gene. V was pared by 5 bases and J by 1 base, with 5 bases of the junction left unmatched. CDR3 length: 15 residues. The CDR3 protein is CASSHRTGGSYEQYF. CDR3 DNA: TGTGCCAGCAGCCACCGGACAGGGGGATCCTACGAGCAGTACTTC.

To note about this clone: One end of the junction varies from germline; a read error may be responsible. The chain uses TRBV7-3 and TRBJ2-5, with TRBD2 matching 9 bases. The CDR3 spans 16 residues. From germline, CDR1 is SGHTA and CDR2 FQGTGA. CDR3: CASSLWSSGNQEAQYF. The CDR3 DNA reads TGTGCCAGCAGCTTATGGTCTAGCGGGAATCAAGAGGCCCAGTACTTC.

The CDR3 coding sequence is TGTGCCAGCGCGGGAGGGGGGCTGGAGACCCAGTACTTC. Translating it yields CASAGGGLETQYF. The J gene is TRBJ2-5, the V gene TRBV2; 9 nucleotides match TRBD2. The CDR3 is 13 amino acids. Germline-derived CDR1 and CDR2 are SNHLY and FYNNEI. After removal of 8 bases from V and 5 bases from J, the junction contained 6 bases not matched to a gene.

The V call is TRBV6-6, the J call TRBJ2-7; 12 bases fit TRBD1. Germline loops: CDR1 MNHNY, CDR2 SVGAGI (reference sequence). The CDR3 covers 15 residues. The J segment lost 4 bases and the V segment lost 7 bases, leaving 8 bases of the junction unmatched. The CDR3 nucleotides read TGTGCCAGCATCCTGGGACAGGGGGCTTTGTACGAGCAGTACTTC. It encodes CASILGQGALYEQYF.

The chain carries TRBV28 and TRBJ2-3; TRBD2 aligns across 9 bases. The J segment lost 7 bases and the V segment lost 6 bases, leaving 14 bases of the junction unmatched. The CDR3 is 16 residues long. Germline assignment: CDR1 MDHEN and CDR2 SYDVKM. CDR3 amino acids: CASSSPGGRALNTQYF. The CDR3, as DNA: TGTGCCAGCAGCTCCCCCGGCGGGAGGGCCTTGAATACGCAGTATTTT. Based on the CDR3 plus reference TRBV28 and TRBJ2-3, the full variable domain is DVKVTQSSRYLVKRTGEKVFLECVQDMDHENMFWYRQDPGLGLRLIYFSYDVKMKEKGDIPEGYSVSREKKERFSLILESASTNQTSMYLCASSSPGGRALNTQYFGPGTRLTVL.

This clone was seen only a few times. This sequence joins TRBV29-1 and TRBJ1-1; no clear D. The CDR3 consists of 11 residues. Per the germline V gene, CDR1 is SQVTM and CDR2 is ANQGSEA. V shed 8 bases and J shed 6 bases, with 13 bases lying between them. The CDR3 spells CSYGEPPEAFF. Written as DNA, the CDR3 is TGCAGCTATGGGGAGCCGCCTGAAGCTTTCTTT. Full variable domain (outside the CDR3, taken from reference TRBV29-1 and TRBJ1-1): SAVISQKPSRDICQRGTSLTIQCQVDSQVTMMFWYRQQPGQSLTLIATANQGSEATYESGFVIDKFPISRPNLTFSTLTVSNMSPEDSSIYLCSYGEPPEAFFGQGTRLTVV.

J is TRBJ1-3 and V is TRBV7-9; no clear D gene. Looked up from germline, CDR1 is SEHNR and CDR2 is FQNEAQ (reference sequence). The CDR3 is 15 residues long. The V gene lost 3 bases and the J gene lost 0 bases, with 9 bases spanning the gap. CDR3 region: CASSFPSNSGNTIYF. The CDR3 bases are TGTGCCAGCAGCTTTCCCAGCAACTCTGGAAACACCATATATTTT.

Worth noting for this clone: Distinct nucleotide sequences in the sample also encode this CDR3. The V gene is TRBV27, the J gene TRBJ2-7, with a tentative D call TRBD1 (6 bases). The germline CDR1 and CDR2 sequences are MNHEY and SMNVEV (reference sequence). The CDR3 runs 14 residues. Trimming shortened V by 6 bases and J by 3 bases, and 15 bases separated the two germline ends. The CDR3 DNA sequence: TGTGCCAGCAGCCCCACGAAGGACAGCTACGAGCAGTACTTC. Translation: CASSPTKDSYEQYF.

V usage is TRBV9 and J usage is TRBJ2-3, with TRBD2 identical over 10 bases. The CDR3 spans 17 residues. Germline V lookup: CDR1 SGDLS, CDR2 YYNGEE. Trimming at V came to 1 base and at J to 0 bases, leaving 5 bases not matched to a gene. Here the CDR3 reads CASSVLSSGRSTDTQYF. Here the CDR3 DNA reads TGTGCCAGCAGCGTATTGTCTAGCGGGAGAAGCACAGATACGCAGTATTTT. Combining the CDR3 with reference TRBV9 and TRBJ2-3 gives the whole variable domain DSGVTQTPKHLITATGQRVTLRCSPRSGDLSVYWYQQSLDQGLQFLIQYYNGEERAKGNILERFSAQQFPDLHSELNLSSLELGDSALYFCASSVLSSGRSTDTQYFGPGTRLTVL.

This chain links TRBV2 with TRBJ2-2; no firm D call. The CDR3 length is 15 residues. The V and J ends lost 0 bases and 7 bases respectively, with 12 bases between them. Germline V gene data show CDR1 as SNHLY and CDR2 as FYNNEI. The CDR3 bases are TGTGCCAGCAGTGAAGCGCTTAGGGTGGGCGGGGAGCTGTTTTTT. Encoded protein: CASSEALRVGGELFF.

This clone was seen a few times. V usage is TRBV11-2 and J usage is TRBJ2-7; D remains unclear. The germline V and J ends were trimmed by 0 bases and 3 bases, with 3 bases remaining between them. Germline loops: CDR1 SGHAT, CDR2 FQNNGV. This CDR3 is built from 12 residues. In DNA form, the CDR3 reads TGTGCCAGCAGCTTAGACCTCTACGAGCAGTACTTC. Protein product: CASSLDLYEQYF.